A single sample is the source of the 7 T cell receptor beta chains below, sequenced in a study of identical twins. TCRdb itself ran the 5' RACE reads through MiXCR, one entry per CDR3 protein. The data contain 450,000 or so distinct CDR3 sequences, around 24% of them singletons. These data are also associated with another study on T cells expressing NK-cell markers.

Input material: CD4+ T cells sorted from blood. The source is a woman under 30 in good health.

The J gene is TRBJ2-1, the V gene TRBV4-1; D may correspond to TRBD1 or TRBD2 (5 bases each). CDR3 size: 18 residues. Deletions cut 3 bases from V and 4 bases from J, with 22 bases between. Germline V gene data show CDR1 as MGHRA and CDR2 as YSYEKL. This CDR3 reads CASSHPRDRQTQYNEQFF. As DNA, the CDR3 is TGCGCCAGCAGCCACCCACGGGACCGCCAGACCCAGTACAATGAGCAGTTCTTC.

The chain is built from TRBV7-2 and TRBJ2-7, with 9 bases identical to TRBD2. Germline values: CDR1 SGHTA, CDR2 FQGNSA. The junction had 5 bases not matched to a gene; V was cut back by 1 base and J by 4 bases. The CDR3 consists of 15 residues. Here the CDR3 reads CASSLEAGGIYEQYF. The CDR3, as DNA: TGTGCCAGCAGCTTAGAGGCGGGAGGGATTTACGAGCAGTACTTC. Full variable domain (rest looked up from reference TRBV7-2 and TRBJ2-7): GAGVSQSPSNKVTEKGKDVELRCDPISGHTALYWYRQSLGQGLEFLIYFQGNSAPDKSGLPSDRFSAERTGGSVSTLTIQRTQQEDSAVYLCASSLEAGGIYEQYFGPGTRLTVT.

This clonotype was detected only a few times. The V gene is TRBV27, the J gene TRBJ2-3; possible D gene TRBD1, 6 bases. The V gene's germline CDR1 is MNHEY and CDR2 SMNVEV (reference sequence). Trimming removed 6 bases from V and 2 bases from J, with 21 bases in between. This CDR3 has 17 residues. CDR3 protein: CASRRLLGQSITDTQYF. The CDR3 nucleotides are TGTGCCAGCAGGCGACTCCTTGGACAGTCGATCACAGATACGCAGTATTTT.

V gene TRBV6-5 combines with J gene TRBJ1-1, with D possibly being TRBD1 (6 bases). The CDR3 runs 15 residues. Trimming took 2 bases from V and 1 from J, leaving 11 bases between them. Germline V CDR1 and CDR2: MNHEY, SVGAGI. The CDR3 sequence is CASSYVGGQNTEAFF. DNA for the CDR3: TGTGCCAGCAGTTACGTGGGGGGCCAGAACACTGAAGCTTTCTTT.

This clonotype showed up just a few times. V usage is TRBV10-2 and J usage is TRBJ2-2; 11 positions agree with TRBD2. Germline V gene data show CDR1 as WSHSY and CDR2 as SAAADI. V lost 3 bases and J lost 4; bases outside the gene matches: 10. This CDR3 region has 18 residues. CDR3 in amino acids: CASSDWLAGGLSTGELFF. Written as DNA, the CDR3 is TGCGCCAGCAGTGATTGGCTAGCGGGAGGATTGAGCACCGGGGAGCTGTTTTTT.

The V call is TRBV5-1, the J call TRBJ2-5; TRBD2 might be the D (7 bases). Germline V gene data show CDR1 as SGHRS and CDR2 as YFSETQ. The CDR3 has 15 amino acids. V gave up 1 base and J gave up 7 bases, with 17 bases separating them. DNA of the CDR3: TGCGCCAGCAGCTTGTACAGCGGGGCCAGGGGGACCCAGTACTTC. This codes for CASSLYSGARGTQYF. The full variable domain, with the rest looked up from reference TRBV5-1 and TRBJ2-5, is KAGVTQTPRYLIKTRGQQVTLSCSPISGHRSVSWYQQTPGQGLQFLFEYFSETQRNKGNFPGRFSGRQFSNSRSEMNVSTLELGDSALYLCASSLYSGARGTQYFGPGTRLLVL.

This clonotype was detected only a few times. J is TRBJ1-2 and V is TRBV2; unclear D gene. The CDR3 is 15 residues long. Trimming took 6 bases from V and 5 from J, leaving 19 bases between them. Germline-derived CDR1 and CDR2 are SNHLY and FYNNEI. CDR3 DNA sequence: TGTGCCAGCAGCCAGGACGGTATTTTAGGGTATGGCTACACCTTC. Translated, it gives CASSQDGILGYGYTF.